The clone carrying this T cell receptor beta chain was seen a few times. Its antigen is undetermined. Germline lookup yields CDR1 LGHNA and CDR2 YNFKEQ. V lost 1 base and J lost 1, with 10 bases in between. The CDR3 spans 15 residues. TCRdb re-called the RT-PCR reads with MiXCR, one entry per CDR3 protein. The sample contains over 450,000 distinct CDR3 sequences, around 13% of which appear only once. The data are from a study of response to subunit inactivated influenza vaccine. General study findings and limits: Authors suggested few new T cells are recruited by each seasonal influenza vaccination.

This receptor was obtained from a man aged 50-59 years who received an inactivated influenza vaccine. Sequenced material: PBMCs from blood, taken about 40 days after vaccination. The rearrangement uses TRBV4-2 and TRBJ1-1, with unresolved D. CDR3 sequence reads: CASSQAIDGNTEAFF. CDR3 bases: TGTGCCAGCAGCCAAGCAATTGACGGGAACACTGAAGCTTTCTTT.